Each of the 14 T cell receptor beta chains below was sequenced from the same sample in a study of patients and donors after allogeneic stem cell transplantation. TCRdb re-analysed the RT-PCR reads in MiXCR, keeping a single row per CDR3 protein. The top ten clones hold approximately 39% of a sample with just under 20,000 distinct CDR3 sequences, around 4.5% of them seen once. Sequenced material: blood, either unsorted or a sorted T cell fraction (not recorded which). These TCRs come from a human donor who was either an allogeneic HSCT recipient or a stem cell or donor lymphocyte infusion donor (not recorded which). It is not recorded whose cells these are; they may come from a transplant donor.

This clonotype was seen repeatedly, ten times or more. CDR3 sequence (DNA): TGTGCCAGCAGCCAGGGTAATAGGGTTGGAAACACCATATATTTT. Its translation: CASSQGNRVGNTIYF. This chain connects TRBV28 to TRBJ1-3; D perhaps matches TRBD1 (5 bases). Germline loops: CDR1 MDHEN, CDR2 SYDVKM. The CDR3 contains 15 residues. V gave up 6 bases and J gave up 3 bases, with 15 bases separating them.

This clonotype appeared many times. The rearrangement links TRBV28 to TRBJ2-5; D gene ambiguous. The germline V and J ends were trimmed by 6 bases and 3 bases, with 14 bases remaining between them. Germline V gene data show CDR1 as MDHEN and CDR2 as SYDVKM. This CDR3 region has 14 residues. The CDR3 loop is CASSPSWAEETQYF. The CDR3 nucleotides read TGTGCCAGCAGCCCCTCCTGGGCAGAAGAGACCCAGTACTTC.

This clonotype was recorded a few times. The chain has TRBV18 and TRBJ1-1; D unresolved. The germline V gene encodes CDR1 KGHSH and CDR2 LQKENI. Trimming took off 1 base at V and 0 bases at J, with 9 bases between the two ends. This CDR3 has 15 residues. CDR3 region: CASSPLTGMNTEAFF. The CDR3 region has the DNA TGTGCCAGCTCACCACTTACGGGGATGAACACTGAAGCTTTCTTT.

This clonotype occurred many times. The chain recombines TRBV20-1 with TRBJ1-5, with D possibly being TRBD1 (5 bases). Trimming removed 6 bases from V and 5 bases from J, with 14 bases in between. The CDR3 loop spans 13 amino acids. Germline V gene data show CDR1 as DFQATT and CDR2 as SNEGSKA (reference sequence). CDR3 sequence reads: CSAPLQGDQPQHF. The CDR3 DNA reads TGCAGTGCCCCCCTCCAAGGGGATCAGCCCCAGCATTTT.

This clonotype came up many times. The DNA for the CDR3 is TGTGCCAGCTCACCCCAAACAGGGGGCCAGGGGAACTATGGCTACACCTTC. It encodes CASSPQTGGQGNYGYTF. The chain combines TRBV18 with TRBJ1-2; 9 bases line up with TRBD1. CDR3 length equals 17 residues. V dropped 3 bases and J dropped 2; count of bases not matched to a gene: 10. The V gene's germline CDR1 is KGHSH and CDR2 LQKENI.

V and J are TRBV7-9 and TRBJ2-6; D may correspond to TRBD1 or TRBD2 (6 bases each). From germline, CDR1 is SEHNR and CDR2 FQNEAQ (reference sequence). The CDR3 consists of 17 residues. V was trimmed by 3 bases and J by 3 bases, leaving 15 bases between them. The CDR3 here is CASSFLLGGGGANVLTF. The CDR3 DNA reads as TGTGCCAGCAGCTTCCTGTTGGGGGGCGGTGGGGCCAACGTCCTGACTTTC.

In this sample, this clonotype turned up many times. The rearrangement joins TRBV5-1 to TRBJ1-2; D possibly corresponds to TRBD1 (6 bases). The CDR3 runs to 12 residues. CDR1 SGHRS and CDR2 YFSETQ come from the germline V gene. Trimming pared 4 bases from V and 3 bases from J, leaving 7 bases between. The CDR3 bases are TGCGCCAGCAGCGAGGGGGACTATGGCTACACCTTC. Translation gives CASSEGDYGYTF.

The chain is built from TRBV9 and TRBJ1-3; 8 nucleotides agree with TRBD1. Germline lookup yields CDR1 SGDLS and CDR2 YYNGEE. The CDR3 is made up of 16 amino acids. V was pared by 2 bases and J by 2 bases, with 6 bases of the junction left unmatched. CDR3: CASSVSMTGAGNTIYF. DNA of the CDR3: TGTGCCAGCAGCGTCTCAATGACAGGGGCTGGAAACACCATATATTTT. The full variable domain, completed using reference TRBV9 and TRBJ1-3, is DSGVTQTPKHLITATGQRVTLRCSPRSGDLSVYWYQQSLDQGLQFLIQYYNGEERAKGNILERFSAQQFPDLHSELNLSSLELGDSALYFCASSVSMTGAGNTIYFGEGSWLTVV.

This chain connects TRBV5-6 to TRBJ1-2; TRBD1 is a possible D gene (6 bases). Trimming removed 3 bases from V and 5 bases from J, with 11 bases in between. There are 13 residues in the CDR3. Per germline, CDR1 SGHDT and CDR2 YYEEEE. The CDR3 loop is CASSSPRGYGYTF. The DNA of the CDR3 is TGTGCCAGCAGCTCCCCCAGGGGTTATGGCTACACCTTC.

In its sample, this clonotype was seen a few times. This chain uses TRBV4-1 with TRBJ1-5; no firm D call. Germline V gives CDR1 MGHRA, CDR2 YSYEKL. The CDR3 spans 15 residues. Trimming took 2 bases from V and 0 from J, leaving 8 bases between them. Here the CDR3 reads CASSQNRDSNQPQHF. The CDR3, as DNA: TGCGCCAGCAGCCAAAACAGAGATAGCAATCAGCCCCAGCATTTT.

The table lists this clonotype with many counts. The genes are TRBV7-9 and TRBJ2-5; possible D gene TRBD2, 6 bases. Germline V gives CDR1 SEHNR, CDR2 FQNEAQ (reference sequence). The V end lost 3 bases, the J end lost 4 bases, and 12 bases lay between the germline ends. CDR3 length: 14 amino acids. The CDR3 DNA reads as TGTGCCAGCAGCTTTTGGGGGAGGTCAGAGACCCAGTACTTC. The encoded protein is CASSFWGRSETQYF.

This clonotype was counted ten times or more. The chain recombines TRBV19 with TRBJ2-3, with TRBD1 matching over 8 bases. Unmatched junction bases numbered 12, after V lost 7 bases and J lost 6 bases. The CDR3 consists of 15 residues. From germline, CDR1 is LNHDA and CDR2 SQIVND (reference sequence). The CDR3 reads CASTEGQGAFDTQYF. In DNA, the CDR3 is TGTGCCAGTACCGAGGGGCAGGGGGCCTTTGATACGCAGTATTTT.

Ten or more counts support this clonotype. V usage is TRBV3-1 and J usage is TRBJ1-6; D unclear. Germline CDR1 reads LGHDT; CDR2 reads YNNKEL (reference sequence). The CDR3 has 15 residues. V was pared by 0 bases and J by 7 bases, with 10 bases between. As DNA, the CDR3 is TGTGCCAGCAGCCAAGATGGACGGAGGAATTCACCCCTCCACTTT. Translated: CASSQDGRRNSPLHF.

The chain has TRBV27 and TRBJ2-7; 7 nucleotides line up with TRBD1. The junction had 20 bases not matched to a gene; V was cut back by 4 bases and J by 5 bases. From germline, CDR1 is MNHEY and CDR2 SMNVEV (reference sequence). The CDR3 loop spans 18 amino acids. CDR3 bases: TGTGCCAGCAGTTCCCTATTCCCCGACAGGGTACGTTTCGACGAGCAGTACTTC. It codes for CASSSLFPDRVRFDEQYF.